The clone carrying this T cell receptor (beta chain) was counted between two and nine times. The antigen remains unidentified. Germline V gene lookup returns CDR1 MNHEY and CDR2 SVGAGI. Trimming removed 5 bases at V and 4 bases at J, with 14 bases between. CDR3 length: 14 residues. Two oligonucleotides, mixed equimolar, formed the beta constant-region primer covering TRBC1 and TRBC2. TCRdb analysed the UMI-ligation and nested PCR reads with MiXCR anew, one entry per CDR3 protein. The sample includes around 40,000 distinct CDR3 sequences, 13% seen only once; the top ten take 22%. The sample comes from a study of naive and memory T cell subsets. Findings of the study overall: Each distinct alpha or beta sequence counts as one clonotype.

The clonotype was recovered from a human donor in good health. The V gene is TRBV6-5, the J gene TRBJ1-1, with a possible D match to TRBD1 (6 bases). What was sequenced was effector memory CD4+ T cells from blood. Stated subset: effector memory, CD45RA- CD27-. CDR3 region: CASSNPGTTTEAFF. CDR3 coding DNA: TGTGCCAGCAGTAACCCCGGGACAACCACTGAAGCTTTCTTT.